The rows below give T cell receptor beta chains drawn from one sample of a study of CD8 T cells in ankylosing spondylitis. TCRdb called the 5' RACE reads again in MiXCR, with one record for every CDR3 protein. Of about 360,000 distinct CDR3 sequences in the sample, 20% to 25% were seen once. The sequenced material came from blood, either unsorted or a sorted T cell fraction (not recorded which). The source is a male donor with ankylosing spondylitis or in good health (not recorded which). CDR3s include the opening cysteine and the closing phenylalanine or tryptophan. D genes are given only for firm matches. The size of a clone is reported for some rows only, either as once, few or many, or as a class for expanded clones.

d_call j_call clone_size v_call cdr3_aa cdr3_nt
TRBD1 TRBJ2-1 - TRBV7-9 CASSVGGRGDEQFF TGTGCCAGCAGCGTAGGGGGCCGAGGAGATGAGCAGTTCTTC
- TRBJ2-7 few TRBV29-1 CSVPYRGDEQYF TGCAGCGTTCCGTATCGTGGGGACGAGCAGTACTTC
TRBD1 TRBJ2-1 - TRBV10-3 CAISEFGQGDRTQFF TGTGCCATCAGTGAGTTTGGGCAGGGGGATCGGACGCAGTTCTTC
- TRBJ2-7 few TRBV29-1 CSVSPGGAYEQYF TGCAGCGTGAGCCCAGGCGGGGCCTACGAGCAGTACTTC
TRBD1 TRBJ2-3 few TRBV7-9 CASSPHRDRGNTQYF TGTGCCAGCAGCCCCCACCGGGACAGGGGAAATACGCAGTATTTT
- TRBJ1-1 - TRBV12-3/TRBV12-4 CASNRVNTEAFF TGTGCCAGCAATAGGGTGAACACTGAAGCTTTCTTT
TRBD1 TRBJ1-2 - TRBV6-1 CASSEWWTGTNYGYTF TGTGCCAGCAGTGAATGGTGGACAGGCACTAACTATGGCTACACCTTC
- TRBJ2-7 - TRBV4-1 CASSQRSLEVEQYF TGCGCCAGCAGCCAAAGGTCCCTTGAAGTCGAGCAGTACTTC
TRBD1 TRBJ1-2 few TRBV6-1 CASSPTPLGGAYGYTF TGTGCCAGCAGCCCGACGCCCTTAGGGGGCGCCTATGGCTACACCTTC
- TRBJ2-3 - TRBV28 CAGSSTDTQYF TGTGCCGGGAGTAGCACAGATACGCAGTATTTT
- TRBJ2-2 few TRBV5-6 CASSFTPQGPELFF TGTGCCAGCAGCTTCACCCCTCAGGGGCCGGAGCTGTTTTTT
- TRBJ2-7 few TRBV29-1 CSVEDFGTETYEQYF TGCAGCGTTGAAGATTTCGGGACCGAGACCTACGAGCAGTACTTC
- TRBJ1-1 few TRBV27 CASSYDGGARGAFF TGTGCCAGCAGTTACGACGGGGGGGCCCGGGGAGCTTTCTTT
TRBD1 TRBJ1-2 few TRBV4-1 CASSQTPRGPGYTF TGCGCCAGCAGCCAAACCCCTAGGGGGCCTGGCTACACCTTC
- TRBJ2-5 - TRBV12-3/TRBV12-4 CASSPGWSEETQYF TGTGCCAGCAGCCCAGGGTGGTCAGAAGAGACCCAGTACTTC
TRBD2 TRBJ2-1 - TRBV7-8 CASSSPGGGGAVNEQFF TGTGCCAGCAGCTCCCCTGGCGGCGGGGGGGCTGTCAATGAGCAGTTCTTC
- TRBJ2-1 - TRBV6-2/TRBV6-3 CASIKGTPSSGQFF TGTGCCAGCATTAAAGGGACTCCTTCCTCCGGGCAGTTCTTC
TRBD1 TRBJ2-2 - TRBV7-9 CASSLLSGGISTGELFF TGTGCCAGCAGCTTACTCTCAGGGGGCATAAGTACCGGGGAGCTGTTTTTT
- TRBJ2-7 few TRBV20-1 CSAREGPSSYEQYF TGCAGTGCTAGAGAGGGTCCAAGCTCCTACGAGCAGTACTTC
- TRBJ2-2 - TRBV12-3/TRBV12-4 CASSRAFWELFF TGTGCCAGCAGTCGGGCCTTTTGGGAGCTGTTTTTT
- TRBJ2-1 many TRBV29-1 CSVDKGSSYNEQFF TGCAGCGTTGATAAGGGTAGCTCCTACAATGAGCAGTTCTTC
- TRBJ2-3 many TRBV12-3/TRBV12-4 CASSSTDTQYF TGTGCCAGCAGTAGCACAGATACGCAGTATTTT
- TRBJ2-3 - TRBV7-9 CASSPNIHLGDTQYF TGTGCCAGCAGCCCTAACATACATCTGGGTGATACGCAGTATTTT
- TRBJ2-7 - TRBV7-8 CASSLARTPTYEQYF TGTGCCAGCAGCTTAGCTCGGACACCCACCTACGAGCAGTACTTC